This T cell receptor beta chain came from a study of CD8+CD57+ T cells in acquired aplastic anemia. Study-wide context: Sorted CD4+ and CD8+ cells yielded about 3.1 ug of DNA on average.

TCR beta VDJ and CDR3 profiling used genomic DNA as template. A single record per CDR3 protein comes from TCRdb applying MiXCR to the reads. The sample holds 450,000 to 600,000 distinct CDR3 sequences, over 25% seen once. It was patients with CD8+CD57+ cell expansion by flow cytometry who were chosen for sequencing. Severe acquired aplastic anemia was the diagnosis recorded for all patients. None of the patients had been given any therapy when their blood was sampled. On this clonotype itself: Its cognate antigen is unknown. The junction departs from germline at one end; a sequencing error may be responsible.

Study-level findings and limits: Patients and controls turned out to have roughly 30 CD8+ CDR3 sequences in common.

This TCR came from a human donor with aplastic anemia. Material for sequencing was sorted CD4+, CD8+, or CD8+CD57+ T cells (not recorded which) from PBMCs.

CDR3 in amino acids: CASSSPGQGDEKLFF. CDR3 sequence (DNA): TGTGCCAGCAGTTCCCCGGGACAGGGGGATGAAAAACTGTTTTTT. The rearrangement joins TRBV10-3 to TRBJ1-4, with TRBD1 matching over 11 bases. Per germline, CDR1 ENHRY and CDR2 SYGVKD. The CDR3 length is 15 residues.